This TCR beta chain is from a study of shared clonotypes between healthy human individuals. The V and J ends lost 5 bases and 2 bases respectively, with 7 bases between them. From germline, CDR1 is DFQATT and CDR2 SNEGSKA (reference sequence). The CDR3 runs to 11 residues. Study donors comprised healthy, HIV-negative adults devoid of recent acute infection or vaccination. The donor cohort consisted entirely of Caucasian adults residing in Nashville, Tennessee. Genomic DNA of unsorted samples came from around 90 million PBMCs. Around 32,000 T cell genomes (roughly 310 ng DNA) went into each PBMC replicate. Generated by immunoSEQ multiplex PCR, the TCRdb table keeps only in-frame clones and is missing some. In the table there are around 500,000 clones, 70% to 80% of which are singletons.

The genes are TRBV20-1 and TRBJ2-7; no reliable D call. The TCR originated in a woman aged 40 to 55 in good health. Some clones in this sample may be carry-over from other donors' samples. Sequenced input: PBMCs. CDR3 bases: TGCAGTGCTTCCCTTACCTACGAGCAGTACTTC. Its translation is CSASLTYEQYF.